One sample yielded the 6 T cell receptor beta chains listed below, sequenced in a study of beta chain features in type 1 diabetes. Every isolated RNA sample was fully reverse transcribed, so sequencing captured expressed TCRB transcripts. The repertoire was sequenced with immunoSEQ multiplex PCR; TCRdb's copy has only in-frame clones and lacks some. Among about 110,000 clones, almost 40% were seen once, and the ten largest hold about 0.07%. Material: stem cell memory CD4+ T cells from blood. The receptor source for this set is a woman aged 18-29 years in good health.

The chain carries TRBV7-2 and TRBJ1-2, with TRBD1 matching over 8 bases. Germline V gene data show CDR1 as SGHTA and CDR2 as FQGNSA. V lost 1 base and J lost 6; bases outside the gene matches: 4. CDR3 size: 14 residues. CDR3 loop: CASSLVGQGHGYTF. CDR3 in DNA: TGTGCCAGCAGCTTAGTCGGACAGGGCCATGGCTACACCTTC.

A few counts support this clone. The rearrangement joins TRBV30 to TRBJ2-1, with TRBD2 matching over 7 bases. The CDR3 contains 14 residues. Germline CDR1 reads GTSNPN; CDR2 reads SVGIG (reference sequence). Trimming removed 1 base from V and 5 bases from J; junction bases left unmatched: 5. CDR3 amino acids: CAWSAGTTDNEQFF. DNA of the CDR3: TGTGCCTGGAGTGCCGGGACTACCGACAATGAGCAGTTCTTC. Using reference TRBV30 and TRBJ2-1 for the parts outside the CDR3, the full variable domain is SQTIHQWPATLVQPVGSPLSLECTVEGTSNPNLYWYRQAAGRGLQLLFYSVGIGQISSEVPQNLSASRPQDRQFILSSKKLLLSDSGFYLCAWSAGTTDNEQFFGPGTRLTVL.

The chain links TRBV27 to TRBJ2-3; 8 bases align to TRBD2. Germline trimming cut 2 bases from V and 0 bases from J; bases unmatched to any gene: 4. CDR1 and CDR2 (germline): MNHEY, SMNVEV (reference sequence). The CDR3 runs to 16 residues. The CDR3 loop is CASSLKASGSTDTQYF. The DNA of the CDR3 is TGTGCCAGCAGTTTAAAGGCTAGCGGGAGCACAGATACGCAGTATTTT.

The CDR3 nucleotides read TGTGCCAGCAGCCACGGGACAGGGGGTAGGGAGCAGTACTTC. Amino acid sequence: CASSHGTGGREQYF. The chain is built from TRBV6-6 and TRBJ2-7; 11 nucleotides agree with TRBD1. Unmatched junction bases numbered 8, after V lost 6 bases and J lost 7 bases. The CDR3 is 14 amino acids. CDR1 is MNHNY and CDR2 is SVGAGI in the germline V gene (reference sequence).

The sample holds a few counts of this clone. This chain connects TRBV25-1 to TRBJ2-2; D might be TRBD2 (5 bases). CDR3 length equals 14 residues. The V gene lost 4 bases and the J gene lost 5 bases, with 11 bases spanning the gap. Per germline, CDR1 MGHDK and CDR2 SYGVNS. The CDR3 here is CASSARERTGELFF. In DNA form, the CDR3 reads TGTGCCAGCAGTGCGAGGGAGAGGACCGGGGAGCTGTTTTTT.

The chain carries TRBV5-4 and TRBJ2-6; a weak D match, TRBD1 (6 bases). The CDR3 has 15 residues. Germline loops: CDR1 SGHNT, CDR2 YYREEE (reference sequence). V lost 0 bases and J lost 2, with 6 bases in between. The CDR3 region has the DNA TGTGCCAGCAGCTTGGCAGGGGCTGGGGCCAACGTCCTGACTTTC. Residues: CASSLAGAGANVLTF.